A selection of T cell receptor beta chains follows, all from one sample in a study of shared clonotypes between healthy human individuals. Data came from immunoSEQ multiplex PCR; TCRdb stores just in-frame clones and leaves some out. The sample has fewer than 3 million clones; 85% to 95% are singletons. The sequenced material came from naive CD4+ T cells from PBMCs. The receptors here all came from a man aged 18 to 29 in good health. Some clones in this sample may be carry-over from other donors' samples. The CDR3 runs from the conserved cysteine through the conserved F or W. Each record gives: clone size, J gene, V gene, D gene, CDR3 protein, CDR3 DNA. D genes are given only for firm matches. Part of the rows lack a size; the others show once, few, many or a class for expanded clones.

. | TRBJ2-3 | TRBV7-9 | . | CASSLAGPRTSTQYF | TGTGCCAGCTCCCTAGCCGGGCCTCGGACAAGTACGCAGTATTTT
. | TRBJ1-2 | TRBV4-1 | . | CASSQDDRFGSSYGYTF | TGCGCCAGCAGCCAAGATGACAGGTTCGGATCCTCGTATGGCTACACCTTC
. | TRBJ2-1 | TRBV5-1 | . | CASSLVATYNEPFF | TGCGCCAGCAGCTTGGTGGCTACCTACAATGAGCCGTTCTTC
. | TRBJ2-5 | TRBV5-1 | . | CASSLGAGFQETQYF | TGCGCCAGCAGCTTGGGGGCTGGATTCCAAGAGACCCAGTACTTC
. | TRBJ1-2 | TRBV6-6 | TRBD1 | CASSDRGLGGYTF | TGTGCCAGCAGCGACAGGGGGCTGGGTGGCTACACCTTC
. | TRBJ1-2 | TRBV5-6 | TRBD1 | CASSLDVGQGSGGYTF | TGTGCCAGCAGCTTGGATGTGGGACAGGGGTCGGGTGGCTACACCTTC
. | TRBJ2-3 | TRBV18 | . | CASSPGGAGTDTQYF | TGTGCCAGCTCACCAGGGGGCGCGGGCACAGATACGCAGTATTTT
once | TRBJ1-1 | TRBV11-2 | . | CASSLDLPSRVSTEAFF | TGTGCCAGCAGCTTAGACCTACCTAGCAGGGTGAGCACTGAAGCTTTCTTT
. | TRBJ1-1 | TRBV28 | . | CASSLGGRQVAFF | TGTGCCAGCAGTTTGGGGGGCCGACAGGTAGCTTTCTTT
. | TRBJ2-4 | TRBV5-4 | . | CASSLGEAKNIQYF | TGTGCCAGCAGCTTGGGGGAGGCCAAAAACATTCAGTACTTC
. | TRBJ1-6 | TRBV4-3 | . | CASSLQGGSPLHF | TGCGCCAGCAGCCTACAGGGAGGATCACCCCTCCACTTT
. | TRBJ2-1 | TRBV5-1 | . | CASSLEEGRGDEQFF | TGCGCCAGCAGCTTGGAAGAGGGTCGTGGTGATGAGCAGTTCTTC
. | TRBJ1-3 | TRBV19 | TRBD1 | CASQGASSGNTIYF | TGTGCCAGTCAGGGGGCTTCCTCTGGAAACACCATATATTTT
. | TRBJ2-1 | TRBV2 | TRBD2 | CASRTPPGGLYNEQFF | TGTGCCAGCAGGACTCCCCCGGGAGGGCTATACAATGAGCAGTTCTTC
. | TRBJ1-2 | TRBV5-1 | . | CASSSSFGDYGYTF | TGCGCCAGCAGCTCCTCCTTCGGCGACTATGGCTACACCTTC
. | TRBJ2-3 | TRBV25-1 | . | CASSETKRISTDTQYF | TGTGCCAGCAGTGAAACGAAGCGGATAAGCACAGATACGCAGTATTTT
. | TRBJ1-6 | TRBV30 | . | CAWSAGHGVYPLHF | TGTGCCTGGAGTGCGGGACACGGGGTTTATCCCCTCCACTTT
. | TRBJ2-7 | TRBV19 | TRBD2 | CASSVLAGGPIYEQYF | TGTGCCAGTAGTGTACTAGCGGGAGGCCCGATCTACGAGCAGTACTTC
once | TRBJ2-7 | TRBV6-6 | . | CASTPGAGTYEQYF | TGTGCCAGCACCCCGGGGGCGGGGACCTACGAGCAGTACTTC
. | TRBJ2-5 | TRBV29-1 | TRBD1 | CSVGRRTGVGETQYF | TGCAGCGTTGGGAGGAGGACAGGGGTTGGGGAGACCCAGTACTTC
. | TRBJ2-1 | TRBV5-1 | . | CASWTAYNEQFF | TGCGCCAGCTGGACAGCCTACAATGAGCAGTTCTTC
. | TRBJ1-4 | TRBV29-1 | TRBD1 | CSVQGTNEKLFF | TGCAGCGTACAGGGGACTAATGAAAAACTGTTTTTT
. | TRBJ1-2 | TRBV11-2 | . | CASAAGSNYGYTF | TGTGCCAGCGCGGCAGGGTCCAACTATGGCTACACCTTC
. | TRBJ2-5 | TRBV11-3 | . | CASSLGSWQETQYF | TGTGCCAGCAGCTTAGGATCCTGGCAAGAGACCCAGTACTTC
. | TRBJ1-2 | TRBV9 | . | CASSPRRHNYGYTF | TGTGCCAGCAGCCCGAGACGGCATAACTATGGCTACACCTTC
. | TRBJ2-2 | TRBV11-2 | . | CASSSINTGELFF | TGTGCCAGCAGCTCCATAAACACCGGGGAGCTGTTTTTT
. | TRBJ1-5 | TRBV7-2 | TRBD1 | CASSLEGARSNQPQHF | TGTGCCAGCAGCTTAGAGGGGGCGCGGAGCAATCAGCCCCAGCATTTT
. | TRBJ1-1 | TRBV30 | . | CAWSVISNTEAFF | TGTGCCTGGAGTGTAATCAGTAACACTGAAGCTTTCTTT
. | TRBJ2-7 | TRBV9 | . | CASSPQERSSYEQYF | TGTGCCAGCAGCCCCCAGGAGCGGAGCTCCTACGAGCAGTACTTC
. | TRBJ1-1 | TRBV6-4 | . | CATKQGPMNTEAFF | TGTGCCACCAAACAGGGTCCTATGAACACTGAAGCTTTCTTT
. | TRBJ2-7 | TRBV28 | TRBD1 | CASRRGQGSYEQYF | TGTGCCAGCAGACGGGGACAGGGGTCCTACGAGCAGTACTTC
. | TRBJ2-2 | TRBV2 | . | CASSRNTGELFF | TGTGCCAGTTCTAGGAACACCGGGGAGCTGTTTTTT
. | TRBJ2-5 | TRBV5-1 | TRBD1 | CASSKTGDEGETQYF | TGCGCCAGCAGCAAGACAGGGGATGAAGGGGAGACCCAGTACTTC
. | TRBJ2-5 | TRBV2 | TRBD1 | CATRGSGPGTQYF | TGTGCCACCAGGGGGTCAGGGCCGGGGACCCAGTACTTC
. | TRBJ2-4 | TRBV27 | TRBD2 | CASSVTGLAPDIQYF | TGTGCCAGCAGTGTTACTGGACTAGCCCCGGACATTCAGTACTTC
. | TRBJ1-1 | TRBV27 | . | CASSSSGQNTEAFF | TGTGCCAGCAGTTCCTCGGGACAGAACACTGAAGCTTTCTTT
. | TRBJ2-5 | TRBV6-1 | TRBD2 | CASSETSGRAWETQYF | TGTGCCAGCAGTGAGACTAGCGGGAGGGCCTGGGAGACCCAGTACTTC
. | TRBJ2-4 | TRBV10-1 | . | CASSGKIFQYF | TGCGCCAGCAGTGGGAAGATATTTCAGTACTTC
few | TRBJ1-3 | TRBV30 | . | CAWGLGNTIYF | TGTGCCTGGGGGCTTGGAAACACCATATATTTT
. | TRBJ2-3 | TRBV5-1 | TRBD2 | CASSLEAGGTDTQYF | TGCGCCAGCAGCTTGGAGGCGGGAGGCACAGATACGCAGTATTTT
. | TRBJ2-7 | TRBV28 | . | CASSLTVTSYEQYF | TGTGCCAGCAGTTTAACGGTCACCTCCTACGAGCAGTACTTC
. | TRBJ2-3 | TRBV15 | . | CATSGRGDTQYF | TGTGCCACCAGCGGCCGCGGGGATACGCAGTATTTT